This TCR beta chain was recorded in a study of CD8+CD57+ T cells in acquired aplastic anemia. Whole-study context: On average, sorted CD4+ and CD8+ cells gave roughly 2.9 ug of DNA.

The CDR3 is 16 residues long. The V gene lost 5 bases and the J gene lost 6 bases, with 23 bases spanning the gap. Germline V gene lookup returns CDR1 SEHNR and CDR2 FQNEAQ (reference sequence). Genomic DNA served as template for TCR beta VDJ and CDR3 profiling. A single record per CDR3 protein comes from TCRdb applying MiXCR to the reads. The sample has 200,000 to 250,000 distinct CDR3 sequences, about 60% seen once. It was patients with CD8+CD57+ cell expansion by flow cytometry who were chosen for sequencing. The source of this sequence is a human donor with aplastic anemia. V and J are TRBV7-9 and TRBJ2-7; tentative D call: TRBD2 (6 bases). Input material: sorted CD4+, CD8+, or CD8+CD57+ T cells (not recorded which) from PBMCs. As DNA, the CDR3 is TGTGCCAGCAGCCGTGTTTCGGGGAGCTTCGGGGGCGAGCAGTACTTC. This sequence encodes CASSRVSGSFGGEQYF.